The 21 T cell receptor beta chains presented below share a single source sample, sequenced in a study of shared clonotypes between healthy human individuals. Clones were read by immunoSEQ multiplex PCR, and TCRdb kept only the in-frame ones, dropping some. The data contain roughly 720,000 clones, less than 95% of them singletons. Material: memory CD8+ T cells from PBMCs. As for subset: CD45RO+ cells pooled with CCR7-negative TemRA cells. The origin of the receptors is a young man in good health. Some clones in this sample may be carry-over from other donors' samples.

V and J are TRBV6-5 and TRBJ2-3; 10 nucleotides agree with TRBD1. Germline V CDR1 and CDR2: MNHEY, SVGAGI. CDR3 length: 11 amino acids. The V and J ends lost 5 bases and 10 bases, in that order; junction bases with no gene match: 0. The CDR3 DNA reads as TGTGCCAGCAGTGGACAGGGGGCGCAGTATTTT. It specifies CASSGQGAQYF.

The chain couples TRBV27 to TRBJ2-4, with D possibly TRBD2 on 5 matching bases. Germline-derived CDR1 and CDR2 are MNHEY and SMNVEV (reference sequence). Trimming stripped 6 bases from V and 2 bases from J, with 14 bases between. CDR3 length equals 15 residues. The chain's CDR3 is CASSTLADSKNIQYF. For the CDR3, the DNA is TGTGCCAGCAGCACCTTGGCGGACTCCAAAAACATTCAGTACTTC.

This clone has only one observation. J is TRBJ2-7 and V is TRBV28; 8 bases line up with TRBD1. From germline, CDR1 is MDHEN and CDR2 SYDVKM. This CDR3 is built from 16 residues. J gave up 4 bases and V 1 base, and 9 bases lay outside the gene matches. The CDR3 here is CASSLFGQGVQYEQYF. DNA of the CDR3: TGTGCCAGCAGTTTATTCGGACAGGGCGTGCAGTACGAGCAGTACTTC.

This chain connects TRBV5-1 to TRBJ2-7; 9 nucleotides align to TRBD2. Germline CDR1 reads SGHRS; CDR2 reads YFSETQ. The CDR3 totals 14 residues. V lost 5 bases to trimming and J lost 2 bases; unmatched junction nucleotides: 5. In nucleotides, the CDR3 is TGCGCCAGCAGACCAGCGGGAGGCACCTACGAGCAGTACTTC. It translates to CASRPAGGTYEQYF.

This sequence joins TRBV7-8 and TRBJ2-1; 7 bases agree with TRBD2. With V trimmed by 4 bases and J by 8 bases, 8 bases remained unmatched. The CDR3 is 14 amino acids. Germline-derived CDR1 and CDR2 are SGHVS and FQNEAQ. The CDR3 DNA reads as TGTGCCAGCAGCTACGGGACTAAACTTGATGAGCAGTTCTTC. As protein: CASSYGTKLDEQFF.

J is TRBJ2-7 and V is TRBV6-5, with TRBD1 matching over 8 bases. The CDR3 runs to 15 residues. With V trimmed by 5 bases and J by 2 bases, 8 bases remained unmatched. Germline V lookup: CDR1 MNHEY, CDR2 SVGAGI. The DNA for the CDR3 is TGTGCCAGCAGTCTCTCCCCGGACAGGGCCTACGAGCAGTACTTC. Its protein is CASSLSPDRAYEQYF.

The genes are TRBV5-6 and TRBJ1-5, with a weak D call TRBD1 (6 bases). With 3 bases removed from V and 7 bases from J, the gap between germline ends came to 14 bases. This CDR3 spans 14 amino acids. Germline CDR1 is SGHDT and CDR2 is YYEEEE. The CDR3 DNA follows: TGTGCCAGCAGCTCCTACAGGGATCACCAGCCCCAGCATTTT. Its translation is CASSSYRDHQPQHF.

The chain links TRBV9 to TRBJ2-7; tentative D call: TRBD1 (7 bases). V lost 3 bases and J lost 5, with 15 bases in between. This CDR3 has 14 residues. Germline V CDR1 and CDR2: SGDLS, YYNGEE. As DNA, the CDR3 is TGTGCCAGCAGCGCCGGAGGGGGCCCGGACGAGCAGTACTTC. This translates into CASSAGGGPDEQYF.

This rearrangement joins TRBV4-2 to TRBJ2-3, with D unclear. V lost 5 bases and J lost 8, with 8 bases in between. CDR1 and CDR2 from the germline V gene are LGHNA and YNFKEQ. The CDR3 covers 11 residues. Here the CDR3 reads CASSDGATQYF. CDR3 nucleotides: TGTGCCAGCAGCGACGGAGCTACGCAGTATTTT.

This sequence joins TRBV30 and TRBJ1-1; 10 nucleotides agree with TRBD1. CDR1 and CDR2 (germline): GTSNPN, SVGIG (reference sequence). Trimming cost V 0 bases and J 5 bases; bases outside gene matches: 6. The CDR3 has 15 residues. CDR3 protein: CAWSVFGTGETEAFF. The CDR3 coding sequence is TGTGCCTGGAGTGTTTTCGGGACAGGGGAGACTGAAGCTTTCTTT.

V is TRBV19 and J is TRBJ2-7; perhaps D is TRBD1 or TRBD2 (5 bases each). Germline values: CDR1 LNHDA, CDR2 SQIVND (reference sequence). V gave up 4 bases and J gave up 2 bases, with 9 bases separating them. This CDR3 region has 13 residues. CDR3 region: CASSRDRAYEQYF. CDR3 DNA sequence: TGTGCCAGTAGTAGGGACCGAGCCTACGAGCAGTACTTC. Looking up the rest from reference TRBV19 and TRBJ2-7 gives the full variable domain: DGGITQSPKYLFRKEGQNVTLSCEQNLNHDAMYWYRQDPGQGLRLIYYSQIVNDFQKGDIAEGYSVSREKKESFPLTVTSAQKNPTAFYLCASSRDRAYEQYFGPGTRLTVT.

The rearrangement uses TRBV7-9 and TRBJ2-7; the D gene is possibly TRBD1 (6 bases). The CDR3 is 12 residues long. CDR1 SEHNR and CDR2 FQNEAQ come from the germline V gene (reference sequence). Trimming took off 0 bases at V and 6 bases at J, with 6 bases between the two ends. CDR3 coding DNA: TGTGCCAGCAGCTTAGCGGGGGCCGAGCAGTACTTC. Amino acid sequence: CASSLAGAEQYF.

CDR3 DNA sequence: TGTGCCAGCAGCTACCGGACAGGCGGCTACGAGCAGTACTTC. Translated: CASSYRTGGYEQYF. The chain recombines TRBV7-8 with TRBJ2-7; 7 bases fit TRBD1. Germline trimming cut 4 bases from V and 3 bases from J; bases unmatched to any gene: 6. The germline V gene has CDR1 SGHVS and CDR2 FQNEAQ. The CDR3 is 14 residues long.

This chain connects TRBV29-1 to TRBJ2-5; either TRBD1 or TRBD2 may fit D (6 bases each). CDR3 length: 14 residues. The V gene's germline CDR1 is SQVTM and CDR2 ANQGSEA. The V end lost 7 bases, the J end lost 0 bases, and 15 bases lay between the germline ends. The CDR3 reads CSARGAVHQETQYF. CDR3 nucleotides: TGCAGCGCGAGGGGGGCCGTCCACCAAGAGACCCAGTACTTC. Complete variable domain (other parts from reference TRBV29-1 and TRBJ2-5): SAVISQKPSRDICQRGTSLTIQCQVDSQVTMMFWYRQQPGQSLTLIATANQGSEATYESGFVIDKFPISRPNLTFSTLTVSNMSPEDSSIYLCSARGAVHQETQYFGPGTRLLVL.

The rearrangement links TRBV5-1 to TRBJ2-1; 8 nucleotides align to TRBD2. CDR1 is SGHRS, CDR2 YFSETQ, per germline. The CDR3 is 16 residues long. J lost 2 bases, V lost 2 bases, and 6 bases had no gene match. The CDR3 coding sequence is TGCGCCAGCAGCTTCTCCGCGGGGGGCCCCTACAATGAGCAGTTCTTC. Protein: CASSFSAGGPYNEQFF.

The gene calls are TRBV6-5 and TRBJ1-2, with 7 nucleotides matching TRBD1. CDR1 and CDR2 from the germline V gene are MNHEY and SVGAGI. The CDR3 is 14 residues long. V shed 5 bases, J shed 7 bases, and the junction held 10 bases outside the gene matches. CDR3: CASSPDRAQLGYTF. CDR3 nucleotides: TGTGCCAGCAGTCCCGACAGGGCGCAGCTTGGCTACACCTTC.

A note on this clone: The same CDR3 arises from other DNA sequences in this sample as well. The chain couples TRBV27 to TRBJ2-2; 8 bases agree with TRBD1. The germline gives CDR1 MNHEY, CDR2 SMNVEV (reference sequence). There are 14 residues in the CDR3. With V trimmed by 4 bases and J by 4 bases, 2 bases remained unmatched. The CDR3 loop is CASSSTGGTGELFF. The DNA for the CDR3 is TGTGCCAGCAGTTCAACAGGGGGCACCGGGGAGCTGTTTTTT.

The chain links TRBV7-2 to TRBJ2-2; 8 bases map to TRBD2. Germline loops: CDR1 SGHTA, CDR2 FQGNSA. The J segment lost 0 bases and the V segment lost 5 bases, leaving 11 bases of the junction unmatched. CDR3 length equals 18 residues. CDR3 amino acids: CASSPWASGLTNTGELFF. CDR3 nucleotides: TGTGCCAGCAGCCCGTGGGCTAGCGGGTTGACGAACACCGGGGAGCTGTTTTTT.

The chain is built from TRBV5-6 and TRBJ2-1; D tentatively fits TRBD1 or TRBD2 (6 bases each). The CDR3 totals 13 residues. Germline V CDR1 and CDR2: SGHDT, YYEEEE. V shed 5 bases and J shed 10 bases, with 16 bases lying between them. The CDR3 region has the DNA TGTGCCAGCAGTGACCCACGGGGGCCCGAGCAGTTCTTC. It translates to CASSDPRGPEQFF.

The chain has TRBV7-8 and TRBJ2-6; D possibly corresponds to TRBD1 (6 bases). The CDR3 loop spans 19 amino acids. CDR1 is SGHVS and CDR2 is FQNEAQ in the germline V gene. V lost 4 bases and J lost 0, with 19 bases in between. CDR3 amino acids: CASSSRGHELLSGANVLTF. The CDR3 nucleotides read TGTGCCAGCAGCTCCCGGGGACACGAACTCCTCTCTGGGGCCAACGTCCTGACTTTC.

The chain links TRBV7-9 to TRBJ1-2; D possibly corresponds to TRBD1 (6 bases). This CDR3 contains 13 residues. V lost 4 bases and J 4 bases, leaving 10 bases between the germline ends. Germline assignment: CDR1 SEHNR and CDR2 FQNEAQ (reference sequence). CDR3 region: CASSSGEGYGYTF. For the CDR3, the DNA is TGTGCCAGCAGCTCAGGGGAAGGCTATGGCTACACCTTC.